The 11 T cell receptor beta chains below were found in one sample sequenced in a study of T cells after yellow fever vaccination. TCRdb reprocessed the 5' RACE reads via MiXCR and lists one record per CDR3 protein. The sample has 200,000 to 300,000 distinct CDR3 sequences; 3.6% are singletons. Sequenced here: PBMCs, sampled 15 days after the yellow fever booster vaccination. These receptors were obtained from a young man who received the YFV17D yellow fever vaccine.

This clonotype has at least ten counts. J is TRBJ2-2 and V is TRBV6-5; TRBD1 might be the D (5 bases). The germline V and J ends were trimmed by 2 bases and 6 bases, with 16 bases remaining between them. The CDR3 consists of 16 residues. Germline CDR1 is MNHEY and CDR2 is SVGAGI. The CDR3 DNA is TGTGCCAGCAGTTACCAGGGTGCCTCTTTAGCCGGGGAGCTGTTTTTT. This sequence encodes CASSYQGASLAGELFF.

The rearrangement links TRBV12-3 or TRBV12-4 to TRBJ1-2; D is unclear. Trimming left V 6 bases short and J 6 bases short, with 11 bases between. This CDR3 region has 12 residues. CDR3 in DNA: TGTGCCAGCAGCCAATCCCTAAATGGCTACACCTTC. Its translation: CASSQSLNGYTF.

This clonotype showed up many times. This chain connects TRBV19 to TRBJ1-5; D ambiguous. The ends were cut back, 6 bases at V and 0 bases at J, with 18 bases in the middle. The CDR3 consists of 17 residues. The germline CDR1 and CDR2 sequences are LNHDA and SQIVND (reference sequence). The CDR3 DNA sequence: TGTGCCAGTAGGGCCTCGGGAATGGGCACTAGCAATCAGCCCCAGCATTTT. Translating gives CASRASGMGTSNQPQHF.

This clonotype appeared many times. The J gene is TRBJ1-5, the V gene TRBV27; D unresolved. V was cut by 6 bases and J by 1 base, with 10 bases left in between. The CDR3 runs 14 residues. The germline gives CDR1 MNHEY, CDR2 SMNVEV (reference sequence). For the CDR3, the DNA is TGTGCCAGCAGAAGGGCTGGAAGCAATCAGCCCCAGCATTTT. Translating gives CASRRAGSNQPQHF.

At least ten counts were recorded for this clonotype. The chain joins TRBV5-1 to TRBJ2-5; D unresolved. The ends were cut back, 4 bases at V and 5 bases at J, with 9 bases in the middle. Germline CDR1 and CDR2: SGHRS and YFSETQ. This CDR3 has 12 residues. The CDR3 loop is CASSKTRETQYF. The CDR3 DNA reads TGCGCCAGCAGCAAGACCCGTGAGACCCAGTACTTC.

In its sample, this clonotype was seen many times. The chain has TRBV6-5 and TRBJ1-6, with TRBD1 as a possible D gene (5 bases). This CDR3 has 14 amino acids. V was clipped by 6 bases and J by 7 bases, with 13 bases between them. Germline V gene data show CDR1 as MNHEY and CDR2 as SVGAGI. The CDR3 bases are TGTGCCAGCAGGTCCGGGACGGAGAATTCACCCCTCCACTTT. Encoded protein: CASRSGTENSPLHF.

This clonotype was counted ten times or more. The DNA of the CDR3 is TGTGCCAGCAGGGGGACATCCTACAATGAGCAGTTCTTC. It specifies CASRGTSYNEQFF. The chain employs TRBV3-1 and TRBJ2-1; D is possibly TRBD1 (6 bases). The CDR3 spans 13 residues. The V end was cut by 6 bases, the J end by 1 base, with 7 bases between. Germline V lookup: CDR1 LGHDT, CDR2 YNNKEL (reference sequence).

There are many counts of this clonotype. This rearrangement joins TRBV5-1 to TRBJ2-5, with D hard to call. The CDR3 extends over 16 amino acids. Trimming shortened V by 2 bases and J by 1 base, and 15 bases separated the two germline ends. CDR1 and CDR2 (germline): SGHRS, YFSETQ. The CDR3 region has the DNA TGCGCCAGCAGCTTTAATCCCCGGACCGTCCAAGAGACCCAGTACTTC. This codes for CASSFNPRTVQETQYF. Combining the CDR3 with reference TRBV5-1 and TRBJ2-5 gives the whole variable domain KAGVTQTPRYLIKTRGQQVTLSCSPISGHRSVSWYQQTPGQGLQFLFEYFSETQRNKGNFPGRFSGRQFSNSRSEMNVSTLELGDSALYLCASSFNPRTVQETQYFGPGTRLLVL.

This clonotype was observed at least ten times. The chain has TRBV19 and TRBJ1-3; D gene uncertain. Germline-derived CDR1 and CDR2 are LNHDA and SQIVND (reference sequence). The CDR3 totals 15 residues. V lost 7 bases to trimming and J lost 0 bases, with 13 bases between them. CDR3 loop: CASIDIQSSGNTIYF. The CDR3, as DNA: TGTGCCAGTATTGACATTCAGTCCTCTGGAAACACCATATATTTT. Full variable domain (missing parts from reference TRBV19 and TRBJ1-3): DGGITQSPKYLFRKEGQNVTLSCEQNLNHDAMYWYRQDPGQGLRLIYYSQIVNDFQKGDIAEGYSVSREKKESFPLTVTSAQKNPTAFYLCASIDIQSSGNTIYFGEGSWLTVV.

This clonotype was seen many times. The rearrangement uses TRBV7-9 and TRBJ2-3, with D perhaps TRBD1 (7 bases). The germline CDR1 and CDR2 sequences are SEHNR and FQNEAQ (reference sequence). The CDR3 is 13 residues long. V was clipped by 3 bases and J by 6 bases, with 10 bases between them. The CDR3 loop reads CASSFRGDDTQYF. CDR3 coding DNA: TGTGCCAGCAGCTTCAGGGGGGACGATACGCAGTATTTT. The complete variable domain, with remaining parts taken from reference TRBV7-9 and TRBJ2-3, reads DTGVSQNPRHKITKRGQNVTFRCDPISEHNRLYWYRQTLGQGPEFLTYFQNEAQLEKSRLLSDRFSAERPKGSFSTLEIQRTEQGDSAMYLCASSFRGDDTQYFGPGTRLTVL.

This clonotype was seen ten or more times. This rearrangement joins TRBV7-2 to TRBJ1-2, with D hard to call. CDR1 and CDR2 from the germline V gene are SGHTA and FQGNSA. The CDR3 is 15 residues long. The V end was cut by 4 bases, the J end by 2 bases, with 14 bases between. The CDR3: CASSSPAVSNYGYTF. CDR3 in DNA: TGTGCCAGCAGCTCCCCAGCAGTAAGCAACTATGGCTACACCTTC.